The 20 T cell receptor beta chains presented below share a single source sample, sequenced in a study of T cell responses to AZD1222 COVID-19 vaccine. Repertoires were generated with immunoSEQ multiplex PCR, while TCRdb's copy carries only in-frame clones and drops some. This sample has some 150,000 clones, with approximately 91% found just once. Sample: peripheral blood, taken 28 days after the second AZD1222 dose. The receptors derive from an adult who received the AZD1222 COVID-19 vaccine.

The V gene is TRBV3-1 (or the pseudogene TRBV3-2), the J gene TRBJ1-5; D possibly corresponds to TRBD1 (5 bases). V shed 5 bases and J shed 0 bases, with 14 bases lying between them. There are 16 residues in the CDR3. Germline loops: CDR1 LGHDT, CDR2 YNNKEL (reference sequence). CDR3 in amino acids: CASSNDSPYSNQPQHF. In DNA, the CDR3 is TGTGCCAGCAGCAATGACAGCCCGTATAGCAATCAGCCCCAGCATTTT.

The chain employs TRBV12-3 or TRBV12-4 and TRBJ1-2; D remains unclear. The CDR3 length is 13 residues. The ends were cut back, 3 bases at V and 4 bases at J, with 9 bases in the middle. This chain's CDR3 is CASSFGDGYGYTF. For the CDR3, the DNA is TGTGCCAGCAGTTTTGGGGATGGCTATGGCTACACCTTC.

The chain recombines TRBV9 with TRBJ2-1; D is uncertain. The V end lost 4 bases, the J end lost 4 bases, and 15 bases lay between the germline ends. CDR1 is SGDLS and CDR2 is YYNGEE in the germline V gene. This CDR3 has 15 amino acids. CDR3 in DNA: TGTGCCAGCAGCCTTCGCACGGACCAATACAATGAGCAGTTCTTC. Translation: CASSLRTDQYNEQFF.

CDR3 sequence: CASSMVYISGNTIYF. CDR3 coding DNA: TGTGCCAGTAGTATGGTCTATATCTCTGGAAACACCATATATTTT. The gene calls are TRBV19 and TRBJ1-3; no definite D call. Germline V gene lookup returns CDR1 LNHDA and CDR2 SQIVND (reference sequence). This CDR3 is built from 15 residues. V lost 3 bases to trimming and J lost 0 bases, with 9 bases between them.

The V gene is TRBV9, the J gene TRBJ2-7, with 16 bases fitting TRBD2. This CDR3 is 16 amino acids long. Losses at the gene ends were 3 bases for V and 5 bases for J; bases not matched to a gene: 5. Germline V gene sequence: CDR1 SGDLS, CDR2 YYNGEE. The CDR3 region has the DNA TGTGCCAGCAGCGCGGGGGGACTAGCGGGAGGGGACGAGCAGTACTTC. Amino acids: CASSAGGLAGGDEQYF. Full variable domain (remainder filled in from reference TRBV9 and TRBJ2-7): DSGVTQTPKHLITATGQRVTLRCSPRSGDLSVYWYQQSLDQGLQFLIQYYNGEERAKGNILERFSAQQFPDLHSELNLSSLELGDSALYFCASSAGGLAGGDEQYFGPGTRLTVT.

The J gene is TRBJ2-1, the V gene TRBV7-3; D uncertain. Germline loops: CDR1 SGHTA, CDR2 FQGTGA. V lost 5 bases, J lost 6 bases, and 11 bases lay in between. The CDR3 extends over 13 amino acids. The CDR3 sequence: CASSPRASNEQFF. The CDR3 coding sequence is TGTGCCAGCAGCCCCCGGGCTAGCAATGAGCAGTTCTTC.

The genes are TRBV2 and TRBJ1-6; 9 bases fit TRBD1. Trimming at V came to 4 bases and at J to 7 bases, leaving 8 bases not matched to a gene. This CDR3 is 16 amino acids long. CDR1 and CDR2 (germline): SNHLY, FYNNEI. The chain's CDR3 is CASSVLDRGSNSPLHF. CDR3 in DNA: TGTGCCAGCAGTGTTCTCGACAGGGGGTCCAATTCACCCCTCCACTTT.

The chain joins TRBV18 to TRBJ1-1; TRBD1 might be the D (6 bases). This CDR3 is 14 amino acids long. V was pared by 2 bases and J by 7 bases, with 14 bases between. CDR1 and CDR2 from the germline V gene are KGHSH and LQKENI. Here the CDR3 DNA reads TGTGCCAGCTCACCATCGGTTCAGGGGAATGAAGCTTTCTTT. Protein product: CASSPSVQGNEAFF. Combining the CDR3 with reference TRBV18 and TRBJ1-1 gives the whole variable domain NAGVMQNPRHLVRRRGQEARLRCSPMKGHSHVYWYRQLPEEGLKFMVYLQKENIIDESGMPKERFSAEFPKEGPSILRIQQVVRGDSAAYFCASSPSVQGNEAFFGQGTRLTVV.

In its sample, this clone was seen once. The rearrangement links TRBV5-6 to TRBJ1-2; tentative D call: TRBD1 (5 bases). The CDR3 consists of 14 residues. Germline V gene sequence: CDR1 SGHDT, CDR2 YYEEEE. The ends were cut back, 3 bases at V and 3 bases at J, with 12 bases in the middle. CDR3: CASSSRGGDYGYTF. The CDR3 DNA reads as TGTGCCAGCAGCTCGCGGGGCGGAGACTATGGCTACACCTTC.

The CDR3 region has the DNA TGTGCCAGTAGTGTGGGACAGGGACTCGGCGAGCAGTACTTC. This sequence encodes CASSVGQGLGEQYF. The chain has TRBV19 and TRBJ2-7, with 9 bases aligning to TRBD1. The CDR3 is made up of 14 amino acids. CDR1 is LNHDA and CDR2 is SQIVND in the germline V gene (reference sequence). V gave up 5 bases and J gave up 6 bases; unmatched junction bases: 8.

This chain connects TRBV7-9 to TRBJ2-4, with a possible D match to TRBD2 (5 bases). This CDR3 spans 16 amino acids. Germline V gives CDR1 SEHNR, CDR2 FQNEAQ (reference sequence). Trimming shortened V by 1 base and J by 0 bases, and 10 bases separated the two germline ends. CDR3 in amino acids: CASSLGAGLAKNIQYF. The CDR3 DNA sequence: TGTGCCAGCAGCTTAGGGGCGGGTCTAGCCAAAAACATTCAGTACTTC. The complete variable domain, with remaining parts taken from reference TRBV7-9 and TRBJ2-4, reads DTGVSQNPRHKITKRGQNVTFRCDPISEHNRLYWYRQTLGQGPEFLTYFQNEAQLEKSRLLSDRFSAERPKGSFSTLEIQRTEQGDSAMYLCASSLGAGLAKNIQYFGAGTRLSVL.

The genes are TRBV12-3 or TRBV12-4 and TRBJ1-2; the D gene is possibly TRBD1 (6 bases). CDR3 length equals 13 residues. V was shortened by 8 bases and J by 5 bases, with 15 bases between the two germline ends. The CDR3 sequence is CASSGAAAYGYTF. CDR3 DNA sequence: TGTGCCAGCTCGGGGGCAGCAGCTTATGGCTACACCTTC.

This chain links TRBV3-1 (or the pseudogene TRBV3-2) with TRBJ1-2, with D possibly being TRBD1 (5 bases). Deletions cut 3 bases from V and 1 base from J, with 12 bases between. The CDR3 totals 15 residues. The germline CDR1 and CDR2 sequences are LGHDT and YNNKEL (reference sequence). The CDR3 reads CASSQGTSINYGYTF. CDR3 in DNA: TGTGCCAGCAGCCAGGGGACGTCCATTAACTATGGCTACACCTTC.

This clone appeared a single time. V is TRBV7-2 and J is TRBJ2-2, with unresolved D. The germline gives CDR1 SGHTA, CDR2 FQGNSA. This CDR3 comprises 13 residues. The V gene lost 1 base and the J gene lost 3 bases, with 3 bases spanning the gap. This chain's CDR3 is CASSLGYTGELFF. The CDR3 DNA reads as TGTGCCAGCAGCTTAGGTTACACCGGGGAGCTGTTTTTT.

The genes are TRBV3-1 (or the pseudogene TRBV3-2) and TRBJ2-1, with 7 nucleotides matching TRBD2. This CDR3 comprises 13 residues. Germline assignment: CDR1 LGHDT and CDR2 YNNKEL (reference sequence). J lost 9 bases, V lost 0 bases, and 2 bases had no gene match. For the CDR3, the DNA is TGTGCCAGCAGCCAAGAAGCGGGGTTTGAGCAGTTCTTC. This gives the protein CASSQEAGFEQFF.

V is TRBV5-1 and J is TRBJ2-2; D not resolved. The germline gives CDR1 SGHRS, CDR2 YFSETQ. Trimming took 0 bases from V and 6 from J, leaving 9 bases between them. The CDR3 runs to 14 residues. The CDR3 DNA is TGCGCCAGCAGCTTGGTAGCCGGGCCCGGGGAGCTGTTTTTT. Amino acid sequence: CASSLVAGPGELFF.

The chain is built from TRBV2 and TRBJ2-7; 9 bases fit TRBD1. There are 14 residues in the CDR3. Per the germline V gene, CDR1 is SNHLY and CDR2 is FYNNEI. V gave up 3 bases and J gave up 3 bases; unmatched junction bases: 3. Here the CDR3 DNA reads TGTGCCAGCAGTGACCAGGGACAGGGCTACGAGCAGTACTTC. Amino acid sequence: CASSDQGQGYEQYF.

J is TRBJ1-6 and V is TRBV2; D may be TRBD1 (6 bases). V shed 10 bases and J shed 9 bases, with 16 bases lying between them. This CDR3 has 13 residues. Germline values: CDR1 SNHLY, CDR2 FYNNEI. CDR3: CATSYRASSPLHF. For the CDR3, the DNA is TGTGCCACCTCGTACAGGGCGAGTTCACCCCTCCACTTT.

The chain uses TRBV12-3 or TRBV12-4 and TRBJ1-5, with D unclear. The V end was cut by 2 bases, the J end by 11 bases, with 10 bases between. The CDR3 is made up of 12 amino acids. CDR3 nucleotide sequence: TGTGCCAGCAGTTTATCTGGGCGCGCCCAGCATTTT. Translation gives CASSLSGRAQHF.

The gene calls are TRBV27 and TRBJ1-4; the D is unclear. Germline loops: CDR1 MNHEY, CDR2 SMNVEV (reference sequence). V was cut by 3 bases and J by 4 bases, with 9 bases left in between. This CDR3 has 14 residues. CDR3 DNA: TGTGCCAGCAGTTTTGAGGGAGGTAATGAAAAACTGTTTTTT. The encoded protein is CASSFEGGNEKLFF.